This T cell receptor (beta chain) was obtained from a study of T cells in Graves' hyperthyroidism and ophthalmopathy. Amplified TCR beta CDR3 regions derived from RNA transcripts. An initial round of RT-PCR targeting the TCR CDR3 relied on the HTBI primer set. TCRdb reprocessed the multiplex PCR reads via MiXCR and lists one record per CDR3 protein. This table has 300,000 to 450,000 distinct CDR3 sequences, less than 15% appearing once. Findings of the study overall: A median 6.5 months before onset, the model predicted ophthalmopathy.

This clonotype was detected only a few times. The antigen remains undetermined. This CDR3 has 18 residues. J was trimmed by 3 bases and V by 3 bases; bases with no gene match: 13. In germline, CDR1 is SGHTA, CDR2 FQGNSA. The sequencing sample was made of blood. The genes are TRBV7-2 and TRBJ2-2, with 7 bases matching TRBD2. This receptor was obtained from a woman in her late teens or twenties with Graves' hyperthyroidism. In nucleotides, the CDR3 is TGTGCCAGCAGCTTTCCTAGCTGGGAGGGCCTCGACACCGGGGAGCTGTTTTTT. Translating it yields CASSFPSWEGLDTGELFF. The complete variable domain, with remaining parts taken from reference TRBV7-2 and TRBJ2-2, reads GAGVSQSPSNKVTEKGKDVELRCDPISGHTALYWYRQSLGQGLEFLIYFQGNSAPDKSGLPSDRFSAERTGGSVSTLTIQRTQQEDSAVYLCASSFPSWEGLDTGELFFGEGSRLTVL.